This entry lists 31 T cell receptor beta chains sequenced from one sample in a study of cytomegalovirus exposure and HLA in healthy donors. This table comes from immunoSEQ multiplex PCR, and its TCRdb copy is limited to in-frame clones, with some not included. Among just over 80,000 clones listed, roughly 96% were seen once. Material for sequencing was PBMCs. Source of these receptors: a woman between 18 and 29 years old in good health and CMV-seronegative.

The rearrangement links TRBV27 to TRBJ2-5, with D possibly TRBD2 on 6 matching bases. The CDR3 contains 15 residues. The V end was cut by 3 bases, the J end by 1 base, with 12 bases between. Germline V lookup: CDR1 MNHEY, CDR2 SMNVEV (reference sequence). The CDR3 sequence: CASSFRVRGQETQYF. DNA of the CDR3: TGTGCCAGCAGTTTCCGGGTGCGGGGCCAAGAGACCCAGTACTTC.

This sequence joins TRBV9 and TRBJ2-3; D remains ambiguous. With 1 base removed from V and 1 base from J, the gap between germline ends came to 10 bases. The CDR3 spans 15 residues. Germline V gene lookup returns CDR1 SGDLS and CDR2 YYNGEE. As DNA, the CDR3 is TGTGCCAGCAGCGTAAGTGCAGAACGCACAGATACGCAGTATTTT. This codes for CASSVSAERTDTQYF.

V usage is TRBV7-2 and J usage is TRBJ1-2; 9 nucleotides line up with TRBD1. V dropped 5 bases and J dropped 8; count of bases not matched to a gene: 6. Germline V CDR1 and CDR2: SGHTA, FQGNSA. The CDR3 covers 13 residues. CDR3 region: CASSRTGEGGYTF. The CDR3, as DNA: TGTGCCAGCAGCCGGACAGGGGAAGGGGGCTACACCTTC.

The chain links TRBV14 to TRBJ2-7, with 8 bases aligning to TRBD1. The V gene's germline CDR1 is SGHDN and CDR2 FVKESK. This CDR3 comprises 14 residues. J gave up 3 bases and V 0 bases, and 1 base lay outside the gene matches. CDR3 nucleotide sequence: TGTGCCAGCAGCCAAGAACAGGGGGGCTACGAGCAGTACTTC. This gives the protein CASSQEQGGYEQYF.

Worth noting for this clone: At one of its ends the junction is not consistent with the germline gene, which may arise from a read error. In DNA, the CDR3 is TGCAGCGTTGCGGGGACAGGGGCCGGAGAGCTGTTTTTT. Encoded protein: CSVAGTGAGELFF. The rearrangement uses TRBV29-1 and TRBJ2-2; TRBD1 aligns across 10 bases. Germline V CDR1 and CDR2: SQVTM, ANQGSEA. The CDR3 contains 13 residues.

This clone has only one observation. The chain is built from TRBV6-5 and TRBJ1-6, with D maybe TRBD1 (6 bases). V shed 3 bases and J shed 10 bases, with 19 bases lying between them. The CDR3 spans 16 residues. Germline CDR1 reads MNHEY; CDR2 reads SVGAGI. The DNA of the CDR3 is TGTGCCAGCAGTTATACAGGGCCTAGGTATGGCTCACCCCTCCACTTT. Its protein is CASSYTGPRYGSPLHF.

The chain has TRBV21-1 and TRBJ1-1. TRBV21-1 is annotated as a pseudogene. The CDR3 extends over 12 amino acids. CDR3 nucleotide sequence: TGTGCCAACCCGGGATGTTGGACTGAAGCTTTCTTT. It encodes CANPGCWTEAFF.

The CDR3 loop reads CASSARQDEQYF. CDR3 sequence (DNA): TGCGCCAGCAGCGCACGACAGGACGAGCAGTACTTC. The chain couples TRBV5-1 to TRBJ2-7; tentative D call: TRBD1 (6 bases). Deletions cut 4 bases from V and 5 bases from J, with 10 bases between. Germline V CDR1 and CDR2: SGHRS, YFSETQ. There are 12 residues in the CDR3.

The rearrangement uses TRBV18 and TRBJ2-4; TRBD2 aligns across 15 bases. The CDR3 has 16 residues. J lost 8 bases, V lost 4 bases, and 6 bases had no gene match. From germline, CDR1 is KGHSH and CDR2 LQKENI. The CDR3 loop is CASSHPGTSGRHIQYF. The CDR3 nucleotides are TGTGCCAGCTCACATCCCGGGACTAGCGGGAGGCACATTCAGTACTTC. The full variable domain, its missing parts supplied by reference TRBV18 and TRBJ2-4, is NAGVMQNPRHLVRRRGQEARLRCSPMKGHSHVYWYRQLPEEGLKFMVYLQKENIIDESGMPKERFSAEFPKEGPSILRIQQVVRGDSAAYFCASSHPGTSGRHIQYFGAGTRLSVL.

This clone was observed a single time. V and J are TRBV25-1 and TRBJ1-3; TRBD1 aligns across 7 bases. Trimming took 6 bases from V and 4 from J; bases not matched to a gene: 6. The CDR3 has 14 amino acids. From germline, CDR1 is MGHDK and CDR2 SYGVNS. CDR3 residues: CASRGTEGGNTIYF. The CDR3 DNA is TGTGCCAGCAGGGGGACAGAGGGGGGAAACACCATATATTTT. Drawing the rest from reference TRBV25-1 and TRBJ1-3, the complete variable domain is EADIYQTPRYLVIGTGKKITLECSQTMGHDKMYWYQQDPGMELHLIHYSYGVNSTEKGDLSSESTVSRIRTEHFPLTLESARPSHTSQYLCASRGTEGGNTIYFGEGSWLTVV.

V is TRBV27 and J is TRBJ2-1, with TRBD2 matching over 9 bases. Trimming took 3 bases from V and 9 from J; bases not matched to a gene: 9. Germline CDR1 and CDR2: MNHEY and SMNVEV (reference sequence). The CDR3 runs 15 residues. The CDR3 DNA follows: TGTGCCAGCAGTTTCGGCGGGAGGGCCTCAGGTGAGCAGTTCTTC. This translates into CASSFGGRASGEQFF.

The V gene is TRBV4-1, the J gene TRBJ2-2, with D perhaps matching TRBD1 (6 bases). CDR1 is MGHRA and CDR2 is YSYEKL in the germline V gene. V lost 1 base and J 6 bases, leaving 18 bases between the germline ends. The CDR3 is 17 residues long. The CDR3 loop is CASSQASGVGVAGELFF. The CDR3 DNA follows: TGCGCCAGCAGCCAAGCCTCAGGGGTAGGGGTTGCCGGGGAGCTGTTTTTT.

The J gene is TRBJ1-2, the V gene TRBV6-5; 7 bases map to TRBD1. The CDR3 has 14 residues. Germline V gene lookup returns CDR1 MNHEY and CDR2 SVGAGI. The junction had 7 bases not matched to a gene; V was cut back by 7 bases and J by 2 bases. CDR3 region: CASTQTGNNYGYTF. CDR3 DNA: TGTGCCAGCACGCAGACAGGGAACAACTATGGCTACACCTTC.

J is TRBJ2-1 and V is TRBV5-1; maybe TRBD2 (5 bases). CDR1 and CDR2 from the germline V gene are SGHRS and YFSETQ. Trimming took off 0 bases at V and 8 bases at J, with 12 bases between the two ends. The CDR3 consists of 14 residues. CDR3 coding DNA: TGCGCCAGCAGCTTGGGTGGGAGAGGAGATGAGCAGTTCTTC. Translated: CASSLGGRGDEQFF.

This rearrangement joins TRBV21-1 to TRBJ2-7; the table's D call of TRBD1 was not tested on the DNA. TRBV21-1 is noted as a pseudogene. The length of the CDR3 is 13 residues. CDR3 nucleotides: TGTGCCAGCAGCTCGATTGGCAGCTACGAGCAGTACTTC. As protein: CASSSIGSYEQYF.

This chain joins TRBV7-6 and TRBJ2-2; 13 bases map to TRBD2. After removal of 4 bases from V and 4 bases from J, the junction contained 3 bases not matched to a gene. Germline V CDR1 and CDR2: SGHVS, FNYEAQ. This CDR3 has 16 amino acids. CDR3 in DNA: TGTGCCAGCAGCTCCGGGACTAGCGGGGCCACCGGGGAGCTGTTTTTT. This codes for CASSSGTSGATGELFF. Filled out from reference TRBV7-6 and TRBJ2-2, the complete variable domain reads GAGVSQSPRYKVTKRGQDVALRCDPISGHVSLYWYRQALGQGPEFLTYFNYEAQQDKSGLPNDRFSAERPEGSISTLTIQRTEQRDSAMYRCASSSGTSGATGELFFGEGSRLTVL.

On this clone itself: This same CDR3 is encoded by further DNA sequences in the sample. The rearrangement uses TRBV6-5 and TRBJ1-1, with D tentatively TRBD1 (5 bases). Germline V gene data show CDR1 as MNHEY and CDR2 as SVGAGI. Trimming took 2 bases from V and 1 from J, leaving 8 bases between them. CDR3 length: 14 residues. CDR3 sequence: CASSYGGTNTEAFF. The CDR3 DNA is TGTGCCAGCAGTTACGGGGGGACGAACACTGAAGCTTTCTTT.

Here the CDR3 DNA reads TGTGCCAGCGGACAGGGCGACCAAGAGACCCAGTACTTC. This gives the protein CASGQGDQETQYF. This chain joins TRBV9 and TRBJ2-5, with 8 bases fitting TRBD1. Losses at the gene ends were 7 bases for V and 0 bases for J; bases not matched to a gene: 2. The germline V gene encodes CDR1 SGDLS and CDR2 YYNGEE. The CDR3 runs to 13 residues.

The V gene is TRBV7-8, the J gene TRBJ2-2; tentative D call: TRBD2 (6 bases). Germline V gene sequence: CDR1 SGHVS, CDR2 FQNEAQ. The CDR3 has 14 amino acids. Trimming shortened V by 8 bases and J by 6 bases, and 16 bases separated the two germline ends. The CDR3 DNA reads TGTGCCAGCCTTGGCGGGATGCCCCCCGGGGAGCTGTTTTTT. It encodes CASLGGMPPGELFF.

This clone was counted between two and nine times. V and J are TRBV10-1 and TRBJ1-6; the match to TRBD1 covers 8 bases. Germline V CDR1 and CDR2: WNHNN, SYGVQD (reference sequence). V was pared by 5 bases and J by 10 bases, with 10 bases of the junction left unmatched. There are 15 residues in the CDR3. The CDR3: CASSRIGRGLSPLHF. The CDR3 DNA reads TGCGCCAGCAGTAGGATCGGCAGGGGGCTCTCACCCCTCCACTTT.

The V call is TRBV6-5, the J call TRBJ2-5; 7 positions agree with TRBD2. Germline V gives CDR1 MNHEY, CDR2 SVGAGI. This CDR3 has 14 residues. V was clipped by 5 bases and J by 5 bases; unmatched bases: 8. CDR3 nucleotide sequence: TGTGCCAGCAGTCGGGCCCCGGGGGGTGAGACCCAGTACTTC. Translated, it gives CASSRAPGGETQYF.

The chain joins TRBV7-9 to TRBJ1-5, with D maybe TRBD1 (5 bases). Germline CDR1 and CDR2: SEHNR and FQNEAQ (reference sequence). The CDR3 runs to 16 residues. V was shortened by 6 bases and J by 0 bases, with 15 bases between the two germline ends. The CDR3 DNA reads as TGTGCCAGCAGTCATAAGGGGATCTATAGCAATCAGCCCCAGCATTTT. This encodes CASSHKGIYSNQPQHF.

The chain couples TRBV23-1 to TRBJ1-5; the D gene is possibly TRBD1 (5 bases). TRBV23-1 is identified as an open reading frame with a role that is uncertain. This CDR3 is built from 17 residues. V shed 2 bases and J shed 7 bases, with 21 bases lying between them. CDR3 sequence reads: CASSQHKTLRVRQPQHF. CDR3 sequence (DNA): TGCGCCAGCAGTCAACATAAAACCCTCAGGGTGCGGCAGCCCCAGCATTTT.

This rearrangement joins TRBV6-1 to TRBJ2-6; a possible D gene is TRBD1 (7 bases). The CDR3 contains 15 residues. The ends were cut back, 6 bases at V and 1 base at J, with 10 bases in the middle. Germline V gene lookup returns CDR1 MNHNS and CDR2 SASEGT. CDR3 protein: CASSSGGSGANVLTF. The CDR3 bases are TGTGCCAGCAGCTCAGGGGGGTCTGGGGCCAACGTCCTGACTTTC.

This clone appeared once. This chain joins TRBV18 and TRBJ1-1; D might be TRBD1 (6 bases). V was trimmed by 3 bases and J by 8 bases, leaving 13 bases between them. Germline lookup yields CDR1 KGHSH and CDR2 LQKENI. This CDR3 comprises 13 residues. The CDR3 is CASSPQRQEEAFF. The CDR3 nucleotides are TGTGCCAGCTCACCCCAGAGACAGGAAGAAGCTTTCTTT. Based on the CDR3 plus reference TRBV18 and TRBJ1-1, the full variable domain is NAGVMQNPRHLVRRRGQEARLRCSPMKGHSHVYWYRQLPEEGLKFMVYLQKENIIDESGMPKERFSAEFPKEGPSILRIQQVVRGDSAAYFCASSPQRQEEAFFGQGTRLTVV.

The chain has TRBV11-2 and TRBJ2-1; a possible D gene is TRBD2 (6 bases). This CDR3 has 14 residues. V was trimmed by 1 base and J by 8 bases, leaving 12 bases between them. Germline V gives CDR1 SGHAT, CDR2 FQNNGV. CDR3 in amino acids: CASSLGREFDEQFF. The CDR3 DNA reads as TGTGCCAGCAGCTTAGGGAGGGAGTTCGATGAGCAGTTCTTC.

This clone was recorded only once. V usage is TRBV6-6 and J usage is TRBJ2-3; TRBD2 agrees at 8 bases. Trimming cost V 2 bases and J 2 bases; bases outside gene matches: 6. The germline V gene has CDR1 MNHNY and CDR2 SVGAGI (reference sequence). This CDR3 contains 16 residues. This chain's CDR3 is CASSYGTSYLTDTQYF. The CDR3 nucleotides read TGTGCCAGCAGTTACGGGACTAGTTATCTCACAGATACGCAGTATTTT.

The chain has TRBV10-1 and TRBJ2-6; TRBD1 aligns across 8 bases. V lost 4 bases and J lost 4; bases outside the gene matches: 3. The CDR3 is 15 amino acids. Germline-derived CDR1 and CDR2 are WNHNN and SYGVQD (reference sequence). CDR3 bases: TGCGCCAGCAGTGGACAGGGGTCAGGGGCCAACGTCCTGACTTTC. Translating it yields CASSGQGSGANVLTF.

This chain connects TRBV4-1 to TRBJ2-2; TRBD2 agrees at 7 bases. The V segment lost 4 bases and the J segment 0 bases; nucleotides outside the gene matches: 2. The CDR3 loop spans 15 amino acids. CDR1 MGHRA and CDR2 YSYEKL come from the germline V gene. The CDR3 DNA follows: TGCGCCAGCAGCCGTGGGACTACGAACACCGGGGAGCTGTTTTTT. Protein product: CASSRGTTNTGELFF.

This clone was observed once. This chain uses TRBV27 with TRBJ2-2; TRBD2 agrees at 11 bases. Germline values: CDR1 MNHEY, CDR2 SMNVEV (reference sequence). With 2 bases clipped from V and 4 bases from J, the junction kept 0 bases outside the gene matches. This CDR3 has 15 amino acids. The CDR3 loop is CASSLLAGGTGELFF. DNA of the CDR3: TGTGCCAGCAGTTTACTAGCGGGAGGCACCGGGGAGCTGTTTTTT.

The genes are TRBV14 and TRBJ1-1; D remains unclear. The germline gives CDR1 SGHDN, CDR2 FVKESK. The CDR3 sequence is 17 residues long. V was trimmed by 4 bases and J by 2 bases, leaving 20 bases between them. CDR3 in amino acids: CASSPHSVSGQNTEAFF. CDR3 coding DNA: TGTGCCAGCAGCCCCCATAGCGTATCGGGCCAAAACACTGAAGCTTTCTTT. The complete variable domain, with remaining parts taken from reference TRBV14 and TRBJ1-1, reads EAGVTQFPSHSVIEKGQTVTLRCDPISGHDNLYWYRRVMGKEIKFLLHFVKESKQDESGMPNNRFLAERTGGTYSTLKVQPAELEDSGVYFCASSPHSVSGQNTEAFFGQGTRLTVV.